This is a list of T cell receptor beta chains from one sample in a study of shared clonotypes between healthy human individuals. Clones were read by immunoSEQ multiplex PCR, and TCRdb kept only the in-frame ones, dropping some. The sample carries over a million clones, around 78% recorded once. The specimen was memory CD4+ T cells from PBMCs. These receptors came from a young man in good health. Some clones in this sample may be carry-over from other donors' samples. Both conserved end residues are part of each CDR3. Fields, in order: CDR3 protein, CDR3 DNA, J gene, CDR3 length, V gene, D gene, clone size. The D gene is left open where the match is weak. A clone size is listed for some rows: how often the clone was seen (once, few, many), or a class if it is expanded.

CDR3aa: CAWSRTGNNSPLHF; CDR3nt: TGTGCCTGGAGTCGGACAGGGAATAATTCACCCCTCCACTTT; j_gene: TRBJ1-6; len: 14; v_gene: TRBV30; d_gene: TRBD1; abundance: .
CDR3aa: CASSLQGSDQPQHF; CDR3nt: TGTGCCAGCAGCCTACAGGGGTCCGATCAGCCCCAGCATTTT; j_gene: TRBJ1-5; len: 14; v_gene: TRBV7-9; d_gene: TRBD1; abundance: .
CDR3aa: CASRSPATGLSYEQYF; CDR3nt: TGTGCCAGCAGGTCCCCCGCCACAGGGCTCTCCTACGAGCAGTACTTC; j_gene: TRBJ2-7; len: 16; v_gene: TRBV28; d_gene: .; abundance: once
CDR3aa: CASSKARVTSTDTQYF; CDR3nt: TGTGCCAGCAGCAAAGCGCGTGTCACTAGCACAGATACGCAGTATTTT; j_gene: TRBJ2-3; len: 16; v_gene: TRBV21-1; d_gene: .; abundance: .
CDR3aa: CASSRDRGRSNQPQHF; CDR3nt: TGTGCCAGCAGTCGGGACAGGGGGCGAAGCAATCAGCCCCAGCATTTT; j_gene: TRBJ1-5; len: 16; v_gene: TRBV2; d_gene: TRBD1; abundance: few
CDR3aa: CASRTGSTTTEAFF; CDR3nt: TGTGCCAGCAGAACAGGGAGCACTACAACTGAAGCTTTCTTT; j_gene: TRBJ1-1; len: 14; v_gene: TRBV6-6; d_gene: .; abundance: .
CDR3aa: CASSPGQGRVRGTDTQYF; CDR3nt: TGTGCCAGCTCACCGGGACAGGGCCGAGTGCGCGGCACAGATACGCAGTATTTT; j_gene: TRBJ2-3; len: 18; v_gene: TRBV18; d_gene: TRBD1; abundance: .
CDR3aa: CASSHGGTGNYGYTF; CDR3nt: TGTGCCAGCAGCCACGGTGGCACAGGGAACTATGGCTACACCTTC; j_gene: TRBJ1-2; len: 15; v_gene: TRBV25-1; d_gene: .; abundance: few
CDR3aa: CASSGQSNEKLFF; CDR3nt: TGCGCCAGCAGTGGCCAGTCTAATGAAAAACTGTTTTTT; j_gene: TRBJ1-4; len: 13; v_gene: TRBV10-2; d_gene: .; abundance: .
CDR3aa: CASSATYGYTF; CDR3nt: TGTGCCAGCAGTGCAACCTATGGCTACACCTTC; j_gene: TRBJ1-2; len: 11; v_gene: TRBV6-1; d_gene: .; abundance: .
CDR3aa: CAISEHRDWGGNEQFF; CDR3nt: TGTGCCATCAGTGAGCACCGGGACTGGGGCGGGAATGAGCAGTTCTTC; j_gene: TRBJ2-1; len: 16; v_gene: TRBV10-3; d_gene: .; abundance: .
CDR3aa: CASSFRQGIVEAFF; CDR3nt: TGTGCCAGCAGCTTCCGGCAGGGTATCGTTGAAGCTTTCTTT; j_gene: TRBJ1-1; len: 14; v_gene: TRBV7-3; d_gene: .; abundance: .
CDR3aa: CAWKGGRHYSGNTIYF; CDR3nt: TGTGCCTGGAAAGGGGGCCGGCACTACTCTGGAAACACCATATATTTT; j_gene: TRBJ1-3; len: 16; v_gene: TRBV30; d_gene: TRBD1; abundance: .
CDR3aa: CASSLVVSTDTQYF; CDR3nt: TGCGCCAGCAGCTTGGTGGTCAGCACAGATACGCAGTATTTT; j_gene: TRBJ2-3; len: 14; v_gene: TRBV5-1; d_gene: .; abundance: .
CDR3aa: CASSAYMETQYF; CDR3nt: TGTGCCAGCAGCGCCTACATGGAGACCCAGTACTTC; j_gene: TRBJ2-5; len: 12; v_gene: TRBV6-6; d_gene: .; abundance: .
CDR3aa: CAWSVGSGLNQPQHF; CDR3nt: TGTGCCTGGAGTGTAGGTAGTGGTCTCAATCAGCCCCAGCATTTT; j_gene: TRBJ1-5; len: 15; v_gene: TRBV30; d_gene: .; abundance: .
CDR3aa: CASSLPGPIQYF; CDR3nt: TGCGCCAGCAGCCTCCCCGGTCCCATTCAGTACTTC; j_gene: TRBJ2-4; len: 12; v_gene: TRBV4-1; d_gene: .; abundance: .
CDR3aa: CASRQDMNTEAFF; CDR3nt: TGTGCCAGCAGACAGGACATGAACACTGAAGCTTTCTTT; j_gene: TRBJ1-1; len: 13; v_gene: TRBV7-2; d_gene: .; abundance: .
CDR3aa: CASSGGGSEAFF; CDR3nt: TGTGCCAGCAGCGGAGGGGGTTCTGAAGCTTTCTTT; j_gene: TRBJ1-1; len: 12; v_gene: TRBV5-4; d_gene: .; abundance: .
CDR3aa: CASSLVGGYTEAFF; CDR3nt: TGTGCCAGCAGCTTGGTCGGGGGCTACACTGAAGCTTTCTTT; j_gene: TRBJ1-1; len: 14; v_gene: TRBV11-2; d_gene: .; abundance: many
CDR3aa: CASSYSEEEQYF; CDR3nt: TGTGCCAGCAGTTACTCAGAGGAAGAGCAGTACTTC; j_gene: TRBJ2-5; len: 12; v_gene: TRBV6-6; d_gene: .; abundance: .
CDR3aa: CASSALLVNTEAFF; CDR3nt: TGTGCCAGCAGTGCCTTGTTGGTGAACACTGAAGCTTTCTTT; j_gene: TRBJ1-1; len: 14; v_gene: TRBV2; d_gene: .; abundance: .
CDR3aa: CASSPAPGGADGYTF; CDR3nt: TGTGCCAGCTCACCAGCTCCGGGGGGGGCCGATGGCTACACCTTC; j_gene: TRBJ1-2; len: 15; v_gene: TRBV18; d_gene: .; abundance: .
CDR3aa: CASSADRRDEKLFF; CDR3nt: TGTGCCAGCAGCGCAGACAGAAGAGATGAAAAACTGTTTTTT; j_gene: TRBJ1-4; len: 14; v_gene: TRBV9; d_gene: .; abundance: once
CDR3aa: CASSRGGETQYF; CDR3nt: TGTGCCAGCAGCAGGGGTGGGGAGACCCAGTACTTC; j_gene: TRBJ2-5; len: 12; v_gene: TRBV5-4; d_gene: .; abundance: .
CDR3aa: CASSLKVGGAYGYTF; CDR3nt: TGTGCCAGCAGTTTAAAGGTCGGAGGGGCCTATGGCTACACCTTC; j_gene: TRBJ1-2; len: 15; v_gene: TRBV28; d_gene: .; abundance: .
CDR3aa: CASSYRTGELFF; CDR3nt: TGTGCCAGCAGTTATAGGACCGGGGAGCTGTTTTTT; j_gene: TRBJ2-2; len: 12; v_gene: TRBV6-5; d_gene: .; abundance: .
CDR3aa: CASSRTSGITYEQYF; CDR3nt: TGTGCCAGCTCACGAACTAGCGGCATAACCTACGAGCAGTACTTC; j_gene: TRBJ2-7; len: 15; v_gene: TRBV18; d_gene: TRBD2; abundance: once
CDR3aa: CASSTIQGNEQFF; CDR3nt: TGTGCCAGCAGTACAATTCAGGGGAATGAGCAGTTCTTC; j_gene: TRBJ2-1; len: 13; v_gene: TRBV6-5; d_gene: .; abundance: .
CDR3aa: CASTSRRQGMDQPQHF; CDR3nt: TGTGCCAGTACCTCACGTAGGCAGGGGATGGATCAGCCCCAGCATTTT; j_gene: TRBJ1-5; len: 16; v_gene: TRBV19; d_gene: .; abundance: .
CDR3aa: CSARVPDEQYF; CDR3nt: TGCAGTGCTAGGGTCCCCGACGAGCAGTACTTC; j_gene: TRBJ2-7; len: 11; v_gene: TRBV20-1; d_gene: .; abundance: .
CDR3aa: CASSSIRSVRYNEQFF; CDR3nt: TGTGCCAGCAGCTCCATCCGCTCGGTCCGGTACAATGAGCAGTTCTTC; j_gene: TRBJ2-1; len: 16; v_gene: TRBV7-6; d_gene: .; abundance: .
CDR3aa: CASSTGTGSYGYTF; CDR3nt: TGTGCCAGCAGCACTGGGACAGGGAGCTATGGCTACACCTTC; j_gene: TRBJ1-2; len: 14; v_gene: TRBV28; d_gene: TRBD1; abundance: .
CDR3aa: CASRGGEFHNEQFF; CDR3nt: TGTGCCAGCCGGGGGGGAGAGTTCCACAATGAGCAGTTCTTC; j_gene: TRBJ2-1; len: 14; v_gene: TRBV6-5; d_gene: TRBD2; abundance: .
CDR3aa: CASSLGLSGRPYEQYF; CDR3nt: TGCGCCAGCAGCTTGGGACTTAGCGGGAGACCCTACGAGCAGTACTTC; j_gene: TRBJ2-7; len: 16; v_gene: TRBV5-1; d_gene: TRBD2; abundance: .
CDR3aa: CASSLVDSVSYEQYF; CDR3nt: TGCGCCAGCAGCTTGGTGGACAGCGTCTCCTACGAGCAGTACTTC; j_gene: TRBJ2-7; len: 15; v_gene: TRBV5-1; d_gene: .; abundance: .
CDR3aa: CASSYKRDTDTQYF; CDR3nt: TGTGCCAGCAGTTACAAGCGGGACACAGATACGCAGTATTTT; j_gene: TRBJ2-3; len: 14; v_gene: TRBV6-6; d_gene: TRBD2; abundance: many
CDR3aa: CASSYYFGTSYEQYF; CDR3nt: TGTGCCAGCAGTTACTACTTCGGGACTTCCTACGAGCAGTACTTC; j_gene: TRBJ2-7; len: 15; v_gene: TRBV6-5; d_gene: .; abundance: .
CDR3aa: CSVELGERWQGHHEQYF; CDR3nt: TGCAGCGTTGAACTCGGGGAGCGGTGGCAGGGCCACCACGAGCAGTACTTC; j_gene: TRBJ2-7; len: 17; v_gene: TRBV29-1; d_gene: .; abundance: few